Below, 17 T cell receptor beta chains from the same sample are listed, as sequenced in a study of monozygotic twins with inflammatory bowel disease. TCRdb reanalyzed the 5' RACE reads, giving one entry per CDR3 protein sequence and no DNA. This sample's table reports approximately 330,000 distinct CDR3 sequences. The sample comprised blood. Receptors originate from a human donor with ulcerative colitis or Crohn's disease, or a healthy co-twin of an affected twin (not recorded which).

V and J are TRBV20-1 and TRBJ1-6. Germline CDR1 and CDR2: DFQATT and SNEGSKA (reference sequence). The CDR3 consists of 14 residues. The CDR3 loop is CSATMGGGNSPLHF.

The chain carries TRBV11-2 and TRBJ2-6; TCRdb's D call, TRBD1, is unchecked because there is no DNA. In germline, CDR1 is SGHAT, CDR2 FQNNGV. The CDR3 runs to 20 residues. CDR3 sequence reads: CASSLRSFGRGTSGANVLTF.

V is TRBV20-1 and J is TRBJ1-2; the D gene TCRdb calls, TRBD1, cannot be checked with no DNA. Germline CDR1 is DFQATT and CDR2 is SNEGSKA (reference sequence). There are 17 residues in the CDR3. This CDR3 reads CSANPTRGGSGNYGYTF.

The rearrangement joins TRBV28 to TRBJ2-1; without DNA, the TCRdb call of TRBD1 cannot be checked. Germline V CDR1 and CDR2: MDHEN, SYDVKM. CDR3 length: 14 amino acids. This CDR3 is CAIFTGTGAREQFF.

This chain connects TRBV12-3 or TRBV12-4 to TRBJ2-3. This CDR3 has 12 residues. The CDR3 loop reads CASRGYIDTQYF.

The chain combines TRBV7-3 with TRBJ1-5; absent DNA, TCRdb's TRBD1 call cannot be checked. There are 17 residues in the CDR3. CDR1 is SGHTA and CDR2 is FQGTGA in the germline V gene. The CDR3 here is CASSSQTGARFNQPQHF.

The genes are TRBV20-1 and TRBJ2-4. Per the germline V gene, CDR1 is DFQATT and CDR2 is SNEGSKA (reference sequence). The CDR3 length is 15 residues. This CDR3 is CSAYLTVKAKNIQYF.

The V call is TRBV6-5, the J call TRBJ2-2; checking the TCRdb D call of TRBD2 is not possible without DNA. The CDR3 is made up of 17 amino acids. Germline V CDR1 and CDR2: MNHEY, SVGAGI. The CDR3 sequence: CVSSFGTSGSWTGELFF.

The rearrangement links TRBV7-2 to TRBJ1-5; TCRdb's D call, TRBD1, is unchecked because there is no DNA. Germline lookup yields CDR1 SGHTA and CDR2 FQGNSA. The CDR3 is made up of 14 amino acids. CDR3 region: CASSLMTVDQPQHF.

The rearrangement uses TRBV11-2 and TRBJ2-3. The CDR3 is 13 amino acids. CDR1 is SGHAT and CDR2 is FQNNGV in the germline V gene. The CDR3 loop is CASSLFNTDTQYF.

V gene TRBV20-1 combines with J gene TRBJ2-3; TCRdb's D call, TRBD2, is unchecked because there is no DNA. Germline CDR1 is DFQATT and CDR2 is SNEGSKA (reference sequence). CDR3 length: 15 amino acids. The CDR3 sequence: CSAAPGLAGDDTQYF.

The chain combines TRBV2 with TRBJ2-7; as DNA is missing, the TRBD2 call by TCRdb cannot be tested. The CDR3 runs 13 residues. Germline lookup yields CDR1 SNHLY and CDR2 FYNNEI. CDR3 sequence reads: CASSTSRAYEQYF.

This sequence joins TRBV5-1 and TRBJ2-3. Germline V gene sequence: CDR1 SGHRS, CDR2 YFSETQ. This CDR3 contains 13 residues. This CDR3 reads CASSLERRTTEYF.

The chain couples TRBV5-1 to TRBJ2-7; TCRdb gives TRBD1 as the D gene, but with no DNA this cannot be confirmed. The germline gives CDR1 SGHRS, CDR2 YFSETQ. CDR3 length: 16 residues. The CDR3 here is CASSLQVTGSPYEQYF.

The chain joins TRBV20-1 to TRBJ2-7; with no DNA, the TCRdb D assignment of TRBD2 cannot be verified. The CDR3 sequence is 13 residues long. Per the germline V gene, CDR1 is DFQATT and CDR2 is SNEGSKA (reference sequence). The CDR3 here is CSATTSGTYEQYF.

This chain uses TRBV5-1 with TRBJ2-5; the D gene TCRdb calls, TRBD1, cannot be checked with no DNA. This CDR3 is built from 14 residues. The germline V gene has CDR1 SGHRS and CDR2 YFSETQ. CDR3 protein: CASSQRPGQETQYF.

The chain joins TRBV7-9 to TRBJ1-4. The CDR3 spans 15 residues. Per germline, CDR1 SEHNR and CDR2 FQNEAQ (reference sequence). CDR3: CASSLLTTTNEKLFF.